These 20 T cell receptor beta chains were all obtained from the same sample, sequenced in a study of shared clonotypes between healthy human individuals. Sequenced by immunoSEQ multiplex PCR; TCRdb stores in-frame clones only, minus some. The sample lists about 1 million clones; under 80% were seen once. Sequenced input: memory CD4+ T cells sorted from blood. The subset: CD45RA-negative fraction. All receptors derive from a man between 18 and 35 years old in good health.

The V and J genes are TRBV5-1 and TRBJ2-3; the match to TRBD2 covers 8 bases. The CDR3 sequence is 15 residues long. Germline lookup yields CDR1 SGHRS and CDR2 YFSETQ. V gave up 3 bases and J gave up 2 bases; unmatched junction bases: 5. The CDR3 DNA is TGCGCCAGCAGCTCGAGCGGGGGAATCACAGATACGCAGTATTTT. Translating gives CASSSSGGITDTQYF.

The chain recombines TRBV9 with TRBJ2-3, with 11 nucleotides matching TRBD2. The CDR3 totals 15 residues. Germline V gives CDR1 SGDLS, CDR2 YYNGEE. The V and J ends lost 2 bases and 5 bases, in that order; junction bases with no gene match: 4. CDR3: CASSVTSGTVDTQYF. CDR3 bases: TGTGCCAGCAGCGTGACTAGCGGGACCGTAGATACGCAGTATTTT.

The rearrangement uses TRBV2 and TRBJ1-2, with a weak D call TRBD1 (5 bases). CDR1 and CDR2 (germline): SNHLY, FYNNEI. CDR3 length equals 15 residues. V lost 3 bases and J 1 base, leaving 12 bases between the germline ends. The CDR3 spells CASSDPGLGNYGYTF. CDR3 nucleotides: TGTGCCAGCAGTGACCCGGGGCTGGGTAACTATGGCTACACCTTC.

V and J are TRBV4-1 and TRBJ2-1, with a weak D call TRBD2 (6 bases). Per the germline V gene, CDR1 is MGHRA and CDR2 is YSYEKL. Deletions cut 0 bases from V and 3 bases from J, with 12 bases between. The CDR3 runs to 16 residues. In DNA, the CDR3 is TGCGCCAGCAGCCAAGATTTGCGGGAACACTACAATGAGCAGTTCTTC. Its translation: CASSQDLREHYNEQFF.

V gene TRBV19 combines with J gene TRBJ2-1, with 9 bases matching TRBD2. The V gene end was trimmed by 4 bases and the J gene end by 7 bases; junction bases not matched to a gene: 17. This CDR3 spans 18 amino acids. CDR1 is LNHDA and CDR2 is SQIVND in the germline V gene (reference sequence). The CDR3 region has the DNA TGTGCCAGTAGTAACGCTCCTTTCGCGGGGGGGCCGGGAAATGAGCAGTTCTTC. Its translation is CASSNAPFAGGPGNEQFF.

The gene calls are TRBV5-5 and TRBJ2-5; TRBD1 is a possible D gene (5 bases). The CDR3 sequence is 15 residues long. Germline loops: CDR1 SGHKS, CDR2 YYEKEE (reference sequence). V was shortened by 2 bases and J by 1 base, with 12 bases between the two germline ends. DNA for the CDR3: TGTGCCAGCAGCTTTGACGGACAAGCCCAAGAGACCCAGTACTTC. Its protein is CASSFDGQAQETQYF. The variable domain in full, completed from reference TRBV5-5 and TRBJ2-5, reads DAGVTQSPTHLIKTRGQQVTLRCSPISGHKSVSWYQQVLGQGPQFIFQYYEKEERGRGNFPDRFSARQFPNYSSELNVNALLLGDSALYLCASSFDGQAQETQYFGPGTRLLVL.

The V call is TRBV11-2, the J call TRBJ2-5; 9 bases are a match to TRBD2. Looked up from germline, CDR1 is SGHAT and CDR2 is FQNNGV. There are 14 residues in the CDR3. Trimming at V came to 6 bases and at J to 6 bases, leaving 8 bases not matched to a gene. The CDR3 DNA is TGTGCCAGCAGGACCGCGCGGGGGGGCCAGACCCAGTACTTC. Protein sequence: CASRTARGGQTQYF. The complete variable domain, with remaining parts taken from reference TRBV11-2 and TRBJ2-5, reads EAGVAQSPRYKIIEKRQSVAFWCNPISGHATLYWYQQILGQGPKLLIQFQNNGVVDDSQLPKDRFSAERLKGVDSTLKIQPAKLEDSAVYLCASRTARGGQTQYFGPGTRLLVL.

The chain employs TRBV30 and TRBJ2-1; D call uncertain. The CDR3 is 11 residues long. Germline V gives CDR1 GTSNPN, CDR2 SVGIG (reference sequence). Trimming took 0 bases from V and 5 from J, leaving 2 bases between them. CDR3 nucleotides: TGTGCCTGGAGTGTAAACAATGAGCAGTTCTTC. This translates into CAWSVNNEQFF.

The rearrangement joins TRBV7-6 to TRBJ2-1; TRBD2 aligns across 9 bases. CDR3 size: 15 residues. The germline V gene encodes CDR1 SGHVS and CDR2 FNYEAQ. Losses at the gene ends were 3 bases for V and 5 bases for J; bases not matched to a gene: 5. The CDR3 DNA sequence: TGTGCCAGCAGCTTTACTCCTAGCGGGAACAATGAGCAGTTCTTC. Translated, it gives CASSFTPSGNNEQFF. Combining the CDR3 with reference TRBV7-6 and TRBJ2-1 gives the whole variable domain GAGVSQSPRYKVTKRGQDVALRCDPISGHVSLYWYRQALGQGPEFLTYFNYEAQQDKSGLPNDRFSAERPEGSISTLTIQRTEQRDSAMYRCASSFTPSGNNEQFFGPGTRLTVL.

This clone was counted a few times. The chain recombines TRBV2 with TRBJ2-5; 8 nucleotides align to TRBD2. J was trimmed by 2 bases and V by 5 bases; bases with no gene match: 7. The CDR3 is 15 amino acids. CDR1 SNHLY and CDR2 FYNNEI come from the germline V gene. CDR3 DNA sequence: TGTGCCAGCAGTCCGACTAGCGTAAGACAAGAGACCCAGTACTTC. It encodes CASSPTSVRQETQYF.

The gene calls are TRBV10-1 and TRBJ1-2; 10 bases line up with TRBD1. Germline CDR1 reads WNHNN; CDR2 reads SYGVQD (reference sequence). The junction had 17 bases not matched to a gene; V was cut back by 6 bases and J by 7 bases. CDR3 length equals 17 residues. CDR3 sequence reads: CASSPADLTGGMSGYTF. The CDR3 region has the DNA TGCGCCAGCAGCCCCGCAGACTTGACAGGGGGCATGAGTGGCTACACCTTC.

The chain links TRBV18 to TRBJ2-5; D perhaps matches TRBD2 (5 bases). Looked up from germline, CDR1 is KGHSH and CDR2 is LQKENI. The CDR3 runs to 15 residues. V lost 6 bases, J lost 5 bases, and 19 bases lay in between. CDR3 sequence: CASSPGWEWSETQYF. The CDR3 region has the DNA TGTGCCAGCTCCCCCGGGTGGGAGTGGAGCGAGACCCAGTACTTC.

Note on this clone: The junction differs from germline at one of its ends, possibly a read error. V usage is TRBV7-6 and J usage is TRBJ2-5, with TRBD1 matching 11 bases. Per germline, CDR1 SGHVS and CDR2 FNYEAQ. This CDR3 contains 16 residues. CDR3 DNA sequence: TGCGCCAGCAGCCTTGGGACAGGGGGTCAAGGAGAGACCCAGTACTTC. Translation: CASSLGTGGQGETQYF.

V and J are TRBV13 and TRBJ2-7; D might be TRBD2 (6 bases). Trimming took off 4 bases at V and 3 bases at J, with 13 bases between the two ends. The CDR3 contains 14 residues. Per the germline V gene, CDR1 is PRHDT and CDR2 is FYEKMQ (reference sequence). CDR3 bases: TGTGCCAGCAGCTATACCGGGACTCTCTACGAGCAGTACTTC. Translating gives CASSYTGTLYEQYF. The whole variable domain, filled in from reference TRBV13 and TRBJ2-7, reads AAGVIQSPRHLIKEKRETATLKCYPIPRHDTVYWYQQGPGQDPQFLISFYEKMQSDKGSIPDRFSAQQFSDYHSELNMSSLELGDSALYFCASSYTGTLYEQYFGPGTRLTVT.

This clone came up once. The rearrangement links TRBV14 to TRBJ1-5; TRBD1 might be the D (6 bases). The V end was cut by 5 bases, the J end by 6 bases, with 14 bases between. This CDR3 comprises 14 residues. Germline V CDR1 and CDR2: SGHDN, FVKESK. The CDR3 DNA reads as TGTGCCAGCAGCAGGGGGGGACTCTTTCAGCCCCAGCATTTT. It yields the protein CASSRGGLFQPQHF.

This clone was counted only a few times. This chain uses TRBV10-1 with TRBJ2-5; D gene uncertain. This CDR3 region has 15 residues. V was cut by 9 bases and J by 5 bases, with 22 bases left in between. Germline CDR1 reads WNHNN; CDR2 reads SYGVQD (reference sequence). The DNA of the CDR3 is TGCGCCAGAATCTACTCAAGAGGATCGTGGGAGACCCAGTACTTC. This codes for CARIYSRGSWETQYF.

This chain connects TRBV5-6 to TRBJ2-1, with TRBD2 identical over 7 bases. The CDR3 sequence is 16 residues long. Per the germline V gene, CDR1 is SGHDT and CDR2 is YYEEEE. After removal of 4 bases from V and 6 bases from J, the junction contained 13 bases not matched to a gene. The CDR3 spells CASSAEVARESNEQFF. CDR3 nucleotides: TGTGCCAGCAGCGCCGAGGTGGCGCGGGAGAGCAATGAGCAGTTCTTC.

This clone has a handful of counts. The CDR3 loop reads CASSQGLGQPQHF. CDR3 nucleotides: TGTGCCAGCTCACAGGGTTTAGGTCAGCCCCAGCATTTT. This sequence joins TRBV18 and TRBJ1-5; D is ambiguous. The germline V gene has CDR1 KGHSH and CDR2 LQKENI. The CDR3 is 13 amino acids. V was clipped by 4 bases and J by 6 bases, with 10 bases between them.

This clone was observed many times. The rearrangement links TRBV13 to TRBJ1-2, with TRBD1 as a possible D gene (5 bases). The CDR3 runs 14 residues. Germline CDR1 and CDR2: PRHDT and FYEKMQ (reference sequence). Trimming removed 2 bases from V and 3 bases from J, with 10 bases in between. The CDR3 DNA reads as TGTGCCAGCAGCTTATCGGGGGATGACTATGGCTACACCTTC. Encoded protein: CASSLSGDDYGYTF.

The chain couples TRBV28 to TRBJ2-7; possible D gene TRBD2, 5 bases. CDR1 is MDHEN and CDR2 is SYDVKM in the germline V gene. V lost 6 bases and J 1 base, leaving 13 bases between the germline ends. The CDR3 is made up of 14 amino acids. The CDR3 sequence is CASSEGRRSYEQYF. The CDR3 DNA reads TGTGCCAGCAGCGAGGGCAGACGATCCTACGAGCAGTACTTC.